One and the same sample provided the 31 T cell receptor beta chains below, sequenced in a study of PD-L1 blockade in urothelial cancer. Measured with immunoSEQ multiplex PCR; TCRdb has only the in-frame clones, and not every one. The sample has some 45,000 clones; about 84% are singletons. Regarding time point: pretreatment peripheral blood. Sequences were derived from PBMCs, sampled around atezolizumab (anti-PD-L1) treatment. Source of these receptors: a man aged 60 to 75 with urothelial cancer.

This chain links TRBV7-9 with TRBJ2-5; maybe TRBD1 (5 bases). Germline CDR1 is SEHNR and CDR2 is FQNEAQ (reference sequence). V was clipped by 5 bases and J by 5 bases, with 15 bases between them. The CDR3 consists of 14 residues. The CDR3 region has the DNA TGTGCCAGCAGCAGCCCCAGGGTGTTGGAGACCCAGTACTTC. As protein: CASSSPRVLETQYF.

This clone was counted only a few times. The chain recombines TRBV5-1 with TRBJ1-2; 11 bases align to TRBD1. The CDR3 runs 14 residues. The J segment lost 6 bases and the V segment lost 4 bases, leaving 5 bases of the junction unmatched. Germline loops: CDR1 SGHRS, CDR2 YFSETQ. For the CDR3, the DNA is TGCGCCAGCAGCCAGGGACAGGGGGGCGATGGCTACACCTTC. Encoded protein: CASSQGQGGDGYTF.

The chain couples TRBV18 to TRBJ1-4, with D possibly TRBD1 on 5 matching bases. V lost 5 bases and J lost 1, with 11 bases in between. From germline, CDR1 is KGHSH and CDR2 LQKENI. The CDR3 has 15 residues. CDR3 region: CASSERQRTNEKLFF. The DNA for the CDR3 is TGTGCCAGCTCAGAAAGACAGAGAACTAATGAAAAACTGTTTTTT.

The chain joins TRBV28 to TRBJ2-7; TRBD1 aligns across 9 bases. This CDR3 has 12 amino acids. Germline lookup yields CDR1 MDHEN and CDR2 SYDVKM. V dropped 7 bases and J dropped 8; count of bases not matched to a gene: 6. CDR3 bases: TGTGCCAGCACCGCAAACAGGGGGCAGCAGTACTTC. Translated, it gives CASTANRGQQYF.

This clone is classed as large. V gene TRBV11-1 combines with J gene TRBJ2-3, with a weak D call TRBD2 (6 bases). V lost 5 bases and J 3 bases, leaving 9 bases between the germline ends. The CDR3 contains 13 residues. Germline CDR1 reads SGHAT; CDR2 reads FQDESV (reference sequence). The CDR3 loop is CASSDSGTDTQYF. The DNA of the CDR3 is TGTGCCAGCAGCGATAGCGGAACAGATACGCAGTATTTT. Full variable domain (missing parts from reference TRBV11-1 and TRBJ2-3): EAEVAQSPRYKITEKSQAVAFWCDPISGHATLYWYRQILGQGPELLVQFQDESVVDDSQLPKDRFSAERLKGVDSTLKIQPAELGDSAMYLCASSDSGTDTQYFGPGTRLTVL.

The V gene is TRBV19, the J gene TRBJ1-5, with 8 bases lining up with TRBD1. V gave up 3 bases and J gave up 3 bases; unmatched junction bases: 4. Germline CDR1 LNHDA, CDR2 SQIVND (reference sequence). This CDR3 is built from 15 residues. Here the CDR3 reads CASSIWTGNNQPQHF. CDR3 sequence (DNA): TGTGCCAGTAGTATTTGGACAGGGAACAATCAGCCCCAGCATTTT.

The chain uses TRBV27 and TRBJ1-4; D gene unclear. This CDR3 has 13 amino acids. Deletions cut 4 bases from V and 3 bases from J, with 6 bases between. Looked up from germline, CDR1 is MNHEY and CDR2 is SMNVEV (reference sequence). The DNA of the CDR3 is TGTGCCAGCAGTTCGCCAGCTAATGAAAAACTGTTTTTT. It codes for CASSSPANEKLFF. The full variable domain, in which reference TRBV27 and TRBJ1-4 provide the parts outside the CDR3, is EAQVTQNPRYLITVTGKKLTVTCSQNMNHEYMSWYRQDPGLGLRQIYYSMNVEVTDKGDVPEGYKVSRKEKRNFPLILESPSPNQTSLYFCASSSPANEKLFFGSGTQLSVL.

This rearrangement joins TRBV11-2 to TRBJ1-5; TRBD1 matches 7 bases. This CDR3 contains 13 residues. CDR1 and CDR2 from the germline V gene are SGHAT and FQNNGV. With 5 bases clipped from V and 6 bases from J, the junction kept 4 bases outside the gene matches. The CDR3 nucleotides are TGTGCCAGCAGCCTGACAGGGACTCAGCCCCAGCATTTT. As protein: CASSLTGTQPQHF.

The chain uses TRBV7-2 and TRBJ1-5; D is ambiguous. This CDR3 region has 16 residues. Trimming left V 4 bases short and J 3 bases short, with 16 bases between. Looked up from germline, CDR1 is SGHTA and CDR2 is FQGNSA. The CDR3 sequence: CASSSYGRGNNQPQHF. CDR3 nucleotide sequence: TGTGCCAGCAGCTCATACGGCCGGGGTAACAATCAGCCCCAGCATTTT.

The J gene is TRBJ2-3, the V gene TRBV7-9; D is possibly TRBD1 (6 bases). The germline V gene encodes CDR1 SEHNR and CDR2 FQNEAQ (reference sequence). The length of the CDR3 is 16 residues. Deletions cut 7 bases from V and 4 bases from J, with 21 bases between. In nucleotides, the CDR3 is TGTGCCAGCATCCCTTCTGAGGGGGTAAGGGCAGATACGCAGTATTTT. As protein: CASIPSEGVRADTQYF.

Worth noting for this clone: A much larger clone is a single base away; this may be a read error. CDR3 DNA sequence: TGCGCCAGCAGCCCACGGGGCAGGGGGGACGAGCAGTACTTC. Residues: CASSPRGRGDEQYF. V usage is TRBV5-1 and J usage is TRBJ2-7, with TRBD1 as a possible D gene (7 bases). This CDR3 is 14 amino acids long. V lost 4 bases and J 5 bases, leaving 16 bases between the germline ends. Germline-derived CDR1 and CDR2 are SGHRS and YFSETQ.

The chain is built from TRBV7-8 and TRBJ2-1; D is unresolved. V lost 2 bases and J lost 5, with 4 bases in between. Per the germline V gene, CDR1 is SGHVS and CDR2 is FQNEAQ. The CDR3 covers 12 residues. The CDR3 sequence: CASSLSNNEQFF. The CDR3 DNA is TGTGCCAGCAGCTTATCTAACAATGAGCAGTTCTTC.

The chain carries TRBV7-2 and TRBJ2-7; TRBD1 is a possible D gene (7 bases). V was pared by 5 bases and J by 3 bases, with 11 bases between. This CDR3 spans 13 amino acids. Per germline, CDR1 SGHTA and CDR2 FQGNSA. The chain's CDR3 is CASSRQGLYEQYF. In DNA, the CDR3 is TGTGCCAGCAGCCGACAGGGACTCTACGAGCAGTACTTC.

The V and J genes are TRBV5-1 and TRBJ2-6; D not resolved. V was shortened by 5 bases and J by 0 bases, with 9 bases between the two germline ends. Germline assignment: CDR1 SGHRS and CDR2 YFSETQ. The CDR3 has 15 amino acids. CDR3 coding DNA: TGCGCCAGCAGACAAACTAACTCTGGGGCCAACGTCCTGACTTTC. It is translated as CASRQTNSGANVLTF.

As regards this clone: Other DNA sequences in the same sample also yield this CDR3. The chain carries TRBV4-2 and TRBJ1-2; 9 nucleotides agree with TRBD1. The V gene's germline CDR1 is LGHNA and CDR2 YNFKEQ. The length of the CDR3 is 13 residues. V lost 1 base, J lost 6 bases, and 0 bases stayed unmatched. The CDR3 spells CASSQGTGDGYTF. As DNA, the CDR3 is TGTGCCAGCAGCCAAGGGACAGGGGATGGCTACACCTTC.

The chain recombines TRBV4-3 with TRBJ2-7, with 9 positions matching TRBD2. The CDR3 loop spans 18 amino acids. V was pared by 0 bases and J by 6 bases, with 15 bases of the junction left unmatched. The germline V gene has CDR1 LGHNA and CDR2 YSLEER. The CDR3 region has the DNA TGCGCCAGCAGCCAAGATATCCCAGCGGGAGGTCCAAGATGCGAGCAGTACTTC. Encoded protein: CASSQDIPAGGPRCEQYF.

The chain joins TRBV29-1 to TRBJ2-1; TRBD2 matches at 10 bases. J gave up 6 bases and V 1 base, and 9 bases lay outside the gene matches. The CDR3 runs to 16 residues. In germline, CDR1 is SQVTM, CDR2 ANQGSEA. DNA for the CDR3: TGCAGCGTTGAAGGTGGTTCAAGCGGGGGGGCCAATGAGCAGTTCTTC. It yields the protein CSVEGGSSGGANEQFF.

This chain connects TRBV28 to TRBJ2-7; no clear D gene. The V end was cut by 2 bases, the J end by 12 bases, with 11 bases between. The CDR3 contains 11 residues. CDR1 is MDHEN, CDR2 SYDVKM, per germline. The CDR3 here is CASSLDRRRYF. The CDR3 DNA is TGTGCCAGCAGTTTAGATCGACGGAGGTACTTC.

This clone turned up a few times. The chain links TRBV7-8 to TRBJ2-1, with D perhaps TRBD1 (6 bases). There are 13 residues in the CDR3. Per the germline V gene, CDR1 is SGHVS and CDR2 is FQNEAQ. The V and J ends lost 7 bases and 9 bases respectively, with 16 bases between them. DNA for the CDR3: TGTGCCAGCACGCAGACAGGTCTGGGTGAGCAGTTCTTC. Its translation is CASTQTGLGEQFF.

The chain couples TRBV28 to TRBJ2-2, with a possible D match to TRBD1 (6 bases). The CDR3 totals 13 residues. Deletions cut 9 bases from V and 2 bases from J, with 10 bases between. The germline gives CDR1 MDHEN, CDR2 SYDVKM. This CDR3 is CASTGQNTGELFF. In DNA, the CDR3 is TGTGCCAGTACGGGACAAAACACCGGGGAGCTGTTTTTT.

The V call is TRBV29-1, the J call TRBJ2-3; possible D gene TRBD1, 5 bases. This CDR3 has 13 amino acids. CDR1 SQVTM and CDR2 ANQGSEA come from the germline V gene. The V end lost 3 bases, the J end lost 4 bases, and 11 bases lay between the germline ends. The CDR3 reads CSVDRVYADTQYF. The CDR3 DNA reads as TGCAGCGTTGACAGGGTGTATGCAGATACGCAGTATTTT.

This chain connects TRBV19 to TRBJ2-2; D call uncertain. V lost 10 bases, J lost 0 bases, and 9 bases lay in between. This CDR3 comprises 13 residues. The V gene's germline CDR1 is LNHDA and CDR2 SQIVND (reference sequence). The CDR3 reads CAIESPNTGELFF. Here the CDR3 DNA reads TGTGCCATCGAGAGCCCGAACACCGGGGAGCTGTTTTTT.

V gene TRBV19 combines with J gene TRBJ1-1; maybe TRBD1 (6 bases). V was trimmed by 8 bases and J by 4 bases, leaving 11 bases between them. The CDR3 totals 12 residues. Germline loops: CDR1 LNHDA, CDR2 SQIVND (reference sequence). The CDR3 DNA reads TGTGCCAGTGGCAGGGGCGGCACTGAAGCTTTCTTT. The encoded protein is CASGRGGTEAFF.

The CDR3 DNA is TGTGCCAGCAGCCAAGGGGGGGGCCTCAACGAGCAGTACTTC. Translating it yields CASSQGGGLNEQYF. This rearrangement joins TRBV11-2 to TRBJ2-7; TRBD2 might be the D (7 bases). The V gene lost 5 bases and the J gene lost 5 bases, with 16 bases spanning the gap. In germline, CDR1 is SGHAT, CDR2 FQNNGV. The CDR3 runs to 14 residues. Drawing the rest from reference TRBV11-2 and TRBJ2-7, the complete variable domain is EAGVAQSPRYKIIEKRQSVAFWCNPISGHATLYWYQQILGQGPKLLIQFQNNGVVDDSQLPKDRFSAERLKGVDSTLKIQPAKLEDSAVYLCASSQGGGLNEQYFGPGTRLTVT.

The chain uses TRBV14 and TRBJ2-1; D might be TRBD2 (5 bases). Germline-derived CDR1 and CDR2 are SGHDN and FVKESK. The CDR3 spans 14 residues. Trimming cost V 4 bases and J 7 bases, with 14 bases left between them. CDR3 residues: CASSPRSWENEQFF. In nucleotides, the CDR3 is TGTGCCAGCAGCCCACGTAGTTGGGAGAATGAGCAGTTCTTC.

The chain links TRBV11-3 to TRBJ2-5; 8 positions agree with TRBD1. V was clipped by 5 bases and J by 1 base; unmatched bases: 3. The CDR3 consists of 14 residues. The germline V gene has CDR1 SGHNT and CDR2 YENEEA. The CDR3 sequence: CASSLDRAQETQYF. DNA for the CDR3: TGTGCCAGCAGCCTGGACAGGGCCCAAGAGACCCAGTACTTC.

V usage is TRBV28 and J usage is TRBJ1-5; TRBD1 matches at 7 bases. CDR1 and CDR2 (germline): MDHEN, SYDVKM. Trimming took 5 bases from V and 7 from J; bases not matched to a gene: 14. This CDR3 has 16 amino acids. The DNA for the CDR3 is TGTGCCAGCAGTCAAGAGGGCAGGGGGTGGGGACAGCCCCAGCATTTT. Protein: CASSQEGRGWGQPQHF.

The chain links TRBV6-5 to TRBJ1-5; D is perhaps TRBD1 (6 bases). The germline gives CDR1 MNHEY, CDR2 SVGAGI. This CDR3 contains 13 residues. V dropped 6 bases and J dropped 9 bases, with 15 bases sitting between them. The CDR3 reads CASRWTVRGPQHF. DNA for the CDR3: TGTGCCAGCAGGTGGACAGTCCGGGGGCCCCAGCATTTT.

The chain links TRBV5-6 to TRBJ2-1; D gene unclear. The ends were cut back, 4 bases at V and 10 bases at J, with 9 bases in the middle. The length of the CDR3 is 11 residues. Germline V CDR1 and CDR2: SGHDT, YYEEEE. The CDR3: CASSAHGEQFF. CDR3 sequence (DNA): TGTGCCAGCAGCGCCCACGGGGAGCAGTTCTTC.

The chain employs TRBV6-6 and TRBJ2-5; possibly TRBD1 for D (5 bases). Germline V gene data show CDR1 as MNHNY and CDR2 as SVGAGI (reference sequence). Deletions cut 11 bases from V and 1 base from J, with 17 bases between. The CDR3 is 14 amino acids. The chain's CDR3 is CAAQGVTVQETQYF. DNA for the CDR3: TGTGCCGCGCAAGGAGTGACAGTCCAAGAGACCCAGTACTTC.

The CDR3 DNA is TGCAGCGTTGAGGGACAACTGAACACTGAAGCTTTCTTT. Its protein product is CSVEGQLNTEAFF. The chain employs TRBV29-1 and TRBJ1-1; D possibly corresponds to TRBD1 (6 bases). Per the germline V gene, CDR1 is SQVTM and CDR2 is ANQGSEA. The CDR3 totals 13 residues. Trimming stripped 3 bases from V and 0 bases from J, with 8 bases between.